This T cell receptor beta chain was identified in a study of T cells after yellow fever vaccination. Study as a whole: It was SMART-Seq v4 Ultra Low Input that prepared the fractions with low cell numbers.

Germline V lookup: CDR1 SGHTS, CDR2 YDEGEE. V lost 7 bases and J lost 0; bases outside the gene matches: 6. The CDR3 consists of 14 residues. In its sample, this clonotype was seen many times. Its antigen is still unknown. 5'RACE template switching produced TCR cDNA carrying a universal primer site and UMIs. TCRdb reanalysed the 5' RACE reads using MiXCR and keeps one entry per CDR3 protein. The sample includes about 300,000 distinct CDR3 sequences, around 7.3% of them seen just once. Study findings and constraints: Detected again after the booster were most primary-vaccination clones, at 95% to 98% CD4 and roughly 88% CD8. Clonotypes shared by both compartments, CD4 and CD8, made up a small share.

The sequence was obtained from a man aged 18 to 29 who received the YFV17D yellow fever vaccine. The sample here was PBMCs, taken roughly seven weeks after the first yellow fever vaccination. The rearrangement uses TRBV5-8 and TRBJ1-1; TRBD1 matches at 7 bases. The CDR3 reads CASGGDSLNTEAFF. The DNA of the CDR3 is TGTGCCAGCGGGGGGGACAGTTTGAACACTGAAGCTTTCTTT.